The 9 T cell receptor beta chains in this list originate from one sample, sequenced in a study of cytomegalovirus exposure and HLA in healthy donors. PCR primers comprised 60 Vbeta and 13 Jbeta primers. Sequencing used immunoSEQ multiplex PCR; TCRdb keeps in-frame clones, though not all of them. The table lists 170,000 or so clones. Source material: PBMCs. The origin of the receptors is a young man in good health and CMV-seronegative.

The CDR3 nucleotides read TGTGCCAGCAGCCCCTACGCCGGGAGGAGGGAGACCCAGTACTTC. Amino acid sequence: CASSPYAGRRETQYF. The genes are TRBV14 and TRBJ2-5; 7 bases fit TRBD2. In germline, CDR1 is SGHDN, CDR2 FVKESK. Trimming at V came to 4 bases and at J to 5 bases, leaving 10 bases not matched to a gene. This CDR3 is built from 15 residues.

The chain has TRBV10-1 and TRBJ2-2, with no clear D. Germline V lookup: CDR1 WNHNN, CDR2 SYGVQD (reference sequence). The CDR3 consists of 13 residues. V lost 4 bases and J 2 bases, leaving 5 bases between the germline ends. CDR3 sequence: CASSGRNTGELFF. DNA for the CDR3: TGCGCCAGCAGTGGTAGAAACACCGGGGAGCTGTTTTTT.

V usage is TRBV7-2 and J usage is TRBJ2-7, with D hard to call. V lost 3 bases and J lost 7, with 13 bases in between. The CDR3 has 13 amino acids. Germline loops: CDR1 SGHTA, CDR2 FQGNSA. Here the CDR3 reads CASSFGESREQYF. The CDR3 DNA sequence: TGTGCCAGCAGCTTTGGAGAGAGTCGGGAGCAGTACTTC.

CDR3 region: CASSIGTGTYNEQFF. In DNA form, the CDR3 reads TGTGCCAGCAGTATAGGGACAGGGACCTACAATGAGCAGTTCTTC. The rearrangement joins TRBV7-2 to TRBJ2-1, with TRBD1 identical over 9 bases. The germline gives CDR1 SGHTA, CDR2 FQGNSA. The V segment lost 6 bases and the J segment 2 bases; nucleotides outside the gene matches: 5. The CDR3 is 15 amino acids.

CDR3 DNA: TGTGCCAGCAGCCTCCAGAGCGGGAGGTCTACCGGGGAGCTGTTTTTT. This translates into CASSLQSGRSTGELFF. V gene TRBV7-3 combines with J gene TRBJ2-2; 9 bases fit TRBD2. After removal of 5 bases from V and 5 bases from J, the junction contained 9 bases not matched to a gene. The CDR3 spans 16 residues. The V gene's germline CDR1 is SGHTA and CDR2 FQGTGA. Full variable domain (missing parts from reference TRBV7-3 and TRBJ2-2): GAGVSQTPSNKVTEKGKYVELRCDPISGHTALYWYRQSLGQGPEFLIYFQGTGAADDSGLPNDRFFAVRPEGSVSTLKIQRTERGDSAVYLCASSLQSGRSTGELFFGEGSRLTVL.

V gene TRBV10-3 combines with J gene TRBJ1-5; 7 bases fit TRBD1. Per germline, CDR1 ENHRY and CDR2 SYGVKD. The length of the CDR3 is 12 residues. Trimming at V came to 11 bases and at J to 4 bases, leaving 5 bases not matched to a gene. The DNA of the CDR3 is TGTGCCTCCGGGACAGCTAATCAGCCCCAGCATTTT. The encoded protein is CASGTANQPQHF.

CDR3 residues: CASSLSGAGNQPQHF. The CDR3 DNA reads as TGTGCCAGCAGTTTATCTGGGGCCGGCAATCAGCCCCAGCATTTT. V and J are TRBV27 and TRBJ1-5; TRBD1 might be the D (5 bases). V was cut by 0 bases and J by 2 bases, with 8 bases left in between. Germline V gene lookup returns CDR1 MNHEY and CDR2 SMNVEV (reference sequence). This CDR3 has 15 residues.

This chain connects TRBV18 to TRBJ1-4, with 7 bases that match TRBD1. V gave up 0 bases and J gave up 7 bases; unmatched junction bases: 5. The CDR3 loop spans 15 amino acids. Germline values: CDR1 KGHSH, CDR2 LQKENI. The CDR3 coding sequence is TGTGCCAGCTCACCACCCGGGCAGGGGGTTGAAAAACTGTTTTTT. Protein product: CASSPPGQGVEKLFF.

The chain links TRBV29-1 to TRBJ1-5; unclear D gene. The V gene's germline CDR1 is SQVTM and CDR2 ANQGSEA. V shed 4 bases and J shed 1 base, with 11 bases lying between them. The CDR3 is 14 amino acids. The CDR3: CSVARAGSNQPQHF. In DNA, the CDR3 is TGCAGCGTTGCGAGGGCGGGGAGCAATCAGCCCCAGCATTTT.